This TCR beta chain was recorded in a study of blood T cell repertoires in COVID-19. As handled by the study authors: Estimation of nucleated cell counts was performed using reference gene primer amplification. Clones were sequenced by immunoSEQ multiplex PCR, and TCRdb holds only the in-frame ones, with some missing. For V, J and clone size, that table is used; D and trimming come from the DNA. The top ten hold just over 2.5% of the sample, which has some 220,000 clones, roughly nine tenths seen once. Donors in Cohort 3 counted as recovered after two negative PCRs, clearance, or symptom resolution. The sequenced sample consisted of PBMCs or T cells enriched from blood (not recorded which). This receptor was identified in a woman aged 25 to 39 who had recovered from COVID-19.

The CDR3 sequence: CASSPLGGGGSNQPQHF. The CDR3 nucleotides read TGTGCCAGTAGTCCCCTCGGGGGGGGCGGGAGCAATCAGCCCCAGCATTTT. The rearrangement joins TRBV19 to TRBJ1-5; D possibly corresponds to TRBD1 (6 bases). V dropped 5 bases and J dropped 1 base, with 18 bases sitting between them. CDR1 is LNHDA, CDR2 SQIVND, per germline (reference sequence). This CDR3 is 17 amino acids long.